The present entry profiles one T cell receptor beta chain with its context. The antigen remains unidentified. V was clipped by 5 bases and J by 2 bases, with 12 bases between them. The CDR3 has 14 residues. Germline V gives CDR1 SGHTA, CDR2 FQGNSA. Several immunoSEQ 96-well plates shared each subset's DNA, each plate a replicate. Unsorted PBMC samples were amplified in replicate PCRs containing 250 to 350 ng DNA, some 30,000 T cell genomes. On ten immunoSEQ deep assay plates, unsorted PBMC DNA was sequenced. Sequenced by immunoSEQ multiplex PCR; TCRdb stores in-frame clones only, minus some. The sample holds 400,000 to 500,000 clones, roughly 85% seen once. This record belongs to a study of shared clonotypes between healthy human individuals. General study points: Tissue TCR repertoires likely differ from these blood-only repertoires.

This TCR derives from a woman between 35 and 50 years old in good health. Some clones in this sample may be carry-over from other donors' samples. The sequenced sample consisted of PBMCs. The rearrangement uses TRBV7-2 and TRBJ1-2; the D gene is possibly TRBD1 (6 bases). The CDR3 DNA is TGTGCCAGCAGCGGCGCCGGGACAAACTATGGCTACACCTTC. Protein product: CASSGAGTNYGYTF.